Listed here are 9 T cell receptor beta chains from one sample, sequenced in a study of T cells in localized non-small cell lung cancer. Sequencing used immunoSEQ multiplex PCR; TCRdb keeps in-frame clones, though not all of them. Here the sample spans roughly 35,000 clones, just over 90% being singletons. Sequencing was performed on peripheral blood, taken before any cancer treatment. The receptors were sampled from a female donor over 55 with stage I lung adenocarcinoma.

The V call is TRBV19, the J call TRBJ2-2; TRBD2 matches at 13 bases. The J segment lost 0 bases and the V segment lost 10 bases, leaving 5 bases of the junction unmatched. Germline V gene lookup returns CDR1 LNHDA and CDR2 SQIVND (reference sequence). The CDR3 consists of 16 residues. The chain's CDR3 is CATRTSGGPNTGELFF. Written as DNA, the CDR3 is TGTGCCACCCGGACTAGCGGGGGCCCGAACACCGGGGAGCTGTTTTTT.

This sequence joins TRBV14 and TRBJ1-4; D possibly corresponds to TRBD1 (6 bases). Germline V gene data show CDR1 as SGHDN and CDR2 as FVKESK. The ends were cut back, 8 bases at V and 5 bases at J, with 15 bases in the middle. The CDR3 is made up of 14 amino acids. This chain's CDR3 is CASGAGARNEKLFF. The CDR3 nucleotides are TGTGCCAGCGGGGCGGGGGCCAGGAATGAAAAACTGTTTTTT.

The chain carries TRBV5-6 and TRBJ1-5; D is perhaps TRBD1 (5 bases). The length of the CDR3 is 15 residues. Trimming stripped 0 bases from V and 4 bases from J, with 11 bases between. CDR1 is SGHDT and CDR2 is YYEEEE in the germline V gene. The CDR3 loop is CASSLAGGGNQPQHF. CDR3 coding DNA: TGTGCCAGCAGCTTGGCCGGTGGGGGGAATCAGCCCCAGCATTTT.

The chain uses TRBV6-5 and TRBJ1-1; no clear D. The CDR3 covers 12 residues. The germline V gene encodes CDR1 MNHEY and CDR2 SVGAGI. V was cut by 4 bases and J by 2 bases, with 5 bases left in between. Here the CDR3 reads CASSSDNTEAFF. The CDR3 DNA is TGTGCCAGCAGTTCAGACAACACTGAAGCTTTCTTT.

The genes are TRBV7-2 and TRBJ2-7, with a tentative D call TRBD1 (6 bases). The V and J ends lost 3 bases and 10 bases respectively, with 22 bases between them. Germline loops: CDR1 SGHTA, CDR2 FQGNSA. This CDR3 comprises 15 residues. Written as DNA, the CDR3 is TGTGCCAGCAGCTTGGTTACCGGGCCTGGGACAACTCAGTACTTC. Protein product: CASSLVTGPGTTQYF.

CDR3 sequence: CASSLDRQETQYF. The CDR3 DNA is TGTGCCAGCAGCTTAGACAGACAAGAGACCCAGTACTTC. The chain uses TRBV7-7 and TRBJ2-5; no firm D call. This CDR3 contains 13 residues. Trimming cost V 1 base and J 2 bases, with 5 bases left between them. Germline V CDR1 and CDR2: SSHAT, FNYEAQ (reference sequence).

The V and J genes are TRBV19 and TRBJ2-7; D uncertain. CDR3 length: 11 amino acids. The germline V gene encodes CDR1 LNHDA and CDR2 SQIVND (reference sequence). Trimming pared 0 bases from V and 6 bases from J, leaving 3 bases between. The CDR3 DNA follows: TGTGCCAGTAGTATAGACACCGAGCAGTACTTC. It yields the protein CASSIDTEQYF. Supplemented by reference TRBV19 and TRBJ2-7, the full variable domain reads DGGITQSPKYLFRKEGQNVTLSCEQNLNHDAMYWYRQDPGQGLRLIYYSQIVNDFQKGDIAEGYSVSREKKESFPLTVTSAQKNPTAFYLCASSIDTEQYFGPGTRLTVT.

The V call is TRBV2, the J call TRBJ2-3; 8 bases fit TRBD2. Germline-derived CDR1 and CDR2 are SNHLY and FYNNEI. The trim removed 2 bases at V and 6 bases at J, leaving 10 bases unmatched. The CDR3 extends over 16 amino acids. CDR3 nucleotide sequence: TGTGCCAGCAGTGAAAGAAGGACTAGCTTAGGTGATACGCAGTATTTT. Its translation is CASSERRTSLGDTQYF.

V is TRBV6-1 and J is TRBJ1-4; 7 nucleotides line up with TRBD1. The CDR3 loop spans 16 amino acids. The germline V gene has CDR1 MNHNS and CDR2 SASEGT. The V segment lost 4 bases and the J segment 5 bases; nucleotides outside the gene matches: 10. CDR3 protein: CASSAPGGGNNEKLFF. The CDR3 DNA follows: TGTGCCAGCAGTGCCCCCGGAGGGGGCAACAATGAAAAACTGTTTTTT.